Presented here are 5 T cell receptor beta chains from one specimen sequenced in a study of blood T cell repertoires in COVID-19. Profiling relied on immunoSEQ multiplex PCR, and the TCRdb table lists in-frame clones only, not all of them. The sample has some 45,000 clones, roughly 80% seen once; the top ten hold over 8.5%. The sample was peripheral blood. All receptors come from a man aged 55 to 70 with acute or convalescent COVID-19.

The chain couples TRBV10-2 to TRBJ1-3; D remains unclear. The length of the CDR3 is 13 residues. Trimming stripped 4 bases from V and 4 bases from J, with 8 bases between. Germline V gene data show CDR1 as WSHSY and CDR2 as SAAADI. The CDR3 bases are TGCGCCAGCAGTGTAACACCCGGAAACACCATATATTTT. Protein: CASSVTPGNTIYF.

The chain links TRBV18 to TRBJ1-2, with D maybe TRBD1 (6 bases). This CDR3 has 15 residues. The germline V and J ends were trimmed by 2 bases and 2 bases, with 12 bases remaining between them. Germline V gene data show CDR1 as KGHSH and CDR2 as LQKENI. This chain's CDR3 is CASSPGRTDNYGYTF. Written as DNA, the CDR3 is TGTGCCAGCTCACCAGGGCGGACAGACAACTATGGCTACACCTTC.

The chain employs TRBV5-4 and TRBJ1-1; 7 bases fit TRBD1. CDR1 and CDR2 (germline): SGHNT, YYREEE (reference sequence). J lost 0 bases, V lost 4 bases, and 3 bases had no gene match. The CDR3 extends over 14 amino acids. Written as DNA, the CDR3 is TGTGCCAGCAGCGAGGGACAGATGAACACTGAAGCTTTCTTT. It encodes CASSEGQMNTEAFF.

V and J are TRBV4-1 and TRBJ1-2; 9 bases map to TRBD1. This CDR3 is 14 amino acids long. Germline CDR1 and CDR2: MGHRA and YSYEKL. Losses at the gene ends were 1 base for V and 8 bases for J; bases not matched to a gene: 5. Here the CDR3 DNA reads TGCGCCAGCAGCCAAGGTACAGGGGGCGGGGGCTACACCTTC. Its protein is CASSQGTGGGGYTF.

The CDR3 DNA is TGCAGCGTTGACAGGACAGCCACCTTTGGGCAGTTCTTC. Its translation is CSVDRTATFGQFF. V and J are TRBV29-1 and TRBJ2-1, with TRBD1 as a possible D gene (6 bases). Trimming stripped 3 bases from V and 12 bases from J, with 18 bases between. Germline V gene data show CDR1 as SQVTM and CDR2 as ANQGSEA. The CDR3 spans 13 residues.